The T cell receptor (beta chain) described here comes from a study of Ad26.COV2.S vaccination and SARS-CoV-2 variants. Study-wide context: As a participant in COV1001, the donor was in the Ad26.COV2.S trial arm.

The CDR3 extends over 15 amino acids. The V and J ends lost 0 bases and 5 bases respectively, with 15 bases between them. In germline, CDR1 is SGDLS, CDR2 YYNGEE. Findings and caveats of the study: People given the vaccine had a wider spike-specific TCR breadth than placebo recipients did.

Treatment of the sample: around 19 received Ad26.COV2.S at low or high dose, single or two shots; a few received placebo; per-sample allocation not given. Following the first vaccine or placebo injection, samples were taken on day 63. An Ad26 vector expressing Wuhan-strain SARS-CoV-2 spike constituted the vaccine. As to this clone: Its matching antigen is unknown.

Assay: immunoSEQ multiplex PCR; the TCRdb copy retains only in-frame clones and omits some. The table has about 410,000 clones, around 91% seen once. This receptor was obtained from a person aged 18 to 65 who received the Ad26.COV2.S COVID-19 vaccine or a placebo. Source: peripheral blood, taken in a trial of Ad26.COV2.S vaccine versus placebo. The rearrangement uses TRBV9 and TRBJ2-7; a weak D match, TRBD1 (5 bases). This CDR3 reads CASSVEGVETNEQYF. The CDR3 bases are TGTGCCAGCAGCGTAGAAGGGGTAGAAACCAACGAGCAGTACTTC.